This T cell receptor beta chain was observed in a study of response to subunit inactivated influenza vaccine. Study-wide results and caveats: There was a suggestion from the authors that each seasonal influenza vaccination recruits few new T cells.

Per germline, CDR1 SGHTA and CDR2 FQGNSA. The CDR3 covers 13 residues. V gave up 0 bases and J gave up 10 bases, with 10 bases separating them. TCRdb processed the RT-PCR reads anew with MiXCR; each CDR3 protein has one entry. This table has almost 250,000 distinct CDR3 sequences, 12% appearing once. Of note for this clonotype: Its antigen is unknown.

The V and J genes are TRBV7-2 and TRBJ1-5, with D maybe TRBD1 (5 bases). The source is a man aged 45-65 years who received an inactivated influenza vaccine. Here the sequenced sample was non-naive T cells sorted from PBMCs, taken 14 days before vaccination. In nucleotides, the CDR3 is TGTGCCAGCAGCTTAGCCTACGGGGGTCCCCAGCATTTT. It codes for CASSLAYGGPQHF.